The clone carrying this T cell receptor beta chain is medium-sized within its sample. Blood sampling took place at baseline, cycle 4 day 1, and cycle 7 day 1. The source of the sample is a study of OX40 agonist ivuxolimab in advanced cancers. V was trimmed by 0 bases and J by 4 bases, leaving 5 bases between them. This CDR3 is built from 13 residues. Per the germline V gene, CDR1 is MGHRA and CDR2 is YSYEKL. Repertoires were generated with immunoSEQ multiplex PCR, while TCRdb's copy carries only in-frame clones and drops some. Here the sample spans about 18,000 clones, around 70% being singletons. Source: CD4+ or CD8+ T cells sorted from blood, taken in a trial of the OX40 agonist ivuxolimab. This clonotype was obtained from an adult with an advanced solid tumor such as melanoma, head and neck, liver or kidney cancer. This chain links TRBV4-1 with TRBJ2-3; the D is unclear. CDR3 loop: CASSQESSDTQYF. DNA for the CDR3: TGCGCCAGCAGCCAAGAAAGTTCAGATACGCAGTATTTT.